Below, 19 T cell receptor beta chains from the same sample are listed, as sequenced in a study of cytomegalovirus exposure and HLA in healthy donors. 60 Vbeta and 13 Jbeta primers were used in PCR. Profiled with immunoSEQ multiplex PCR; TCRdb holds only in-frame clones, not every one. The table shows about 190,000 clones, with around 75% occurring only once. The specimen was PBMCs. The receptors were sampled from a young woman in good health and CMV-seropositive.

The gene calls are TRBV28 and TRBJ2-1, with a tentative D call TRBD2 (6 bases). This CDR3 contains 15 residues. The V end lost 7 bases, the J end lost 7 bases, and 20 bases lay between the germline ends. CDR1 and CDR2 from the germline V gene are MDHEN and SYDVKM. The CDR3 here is CASTHLQGGWNEQFF. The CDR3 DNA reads TGTGCCAGCACCCACCTCCAGGGAGGTTGGAATGAGCAGTTCTTC.

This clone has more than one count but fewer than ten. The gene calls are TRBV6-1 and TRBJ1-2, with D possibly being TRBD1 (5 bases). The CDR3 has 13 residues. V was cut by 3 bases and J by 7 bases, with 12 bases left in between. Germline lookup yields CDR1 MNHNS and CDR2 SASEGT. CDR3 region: CASSDGGGVGYTF. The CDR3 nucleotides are TGTGCCAGCAGTGACGGCGGGGGGGTTGGCTACACCTTC.

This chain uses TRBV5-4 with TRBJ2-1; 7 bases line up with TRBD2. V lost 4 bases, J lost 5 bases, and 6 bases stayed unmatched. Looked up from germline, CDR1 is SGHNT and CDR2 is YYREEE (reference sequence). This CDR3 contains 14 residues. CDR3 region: CASSTGLRNNEQFF. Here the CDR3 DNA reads TGTGCCAGCAGCACGGGACTACGGAACAATGAGCAGTTCTTC.

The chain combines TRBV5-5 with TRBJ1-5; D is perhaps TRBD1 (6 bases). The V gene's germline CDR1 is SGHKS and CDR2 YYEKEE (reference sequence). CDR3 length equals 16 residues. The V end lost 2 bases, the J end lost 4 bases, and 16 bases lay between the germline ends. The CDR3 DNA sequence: TGTGCCAGCAGCTTCGGGGGGGTGAGGGGGAATCAGCCCCAGCATTTT. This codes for CASSFGGVRGNQPQHF.

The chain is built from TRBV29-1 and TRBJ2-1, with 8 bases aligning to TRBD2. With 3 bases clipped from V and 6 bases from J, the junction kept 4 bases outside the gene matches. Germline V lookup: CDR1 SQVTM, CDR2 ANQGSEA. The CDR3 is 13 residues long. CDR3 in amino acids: CSVDVGTSNEQFF. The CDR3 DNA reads TGCAGCGTTGATGTTGGGACTAGCAATGAGCAGTTCTTC.

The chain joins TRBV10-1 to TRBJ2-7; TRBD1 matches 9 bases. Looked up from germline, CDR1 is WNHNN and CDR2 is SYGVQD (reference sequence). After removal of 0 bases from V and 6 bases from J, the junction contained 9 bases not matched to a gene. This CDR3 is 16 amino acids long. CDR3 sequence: CASSESPGQGLVEQYF. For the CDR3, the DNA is TGCGCCAGCAGTGAGTCCCCCGGACAGGGGCTGGTCGAGCAGTACTTC.

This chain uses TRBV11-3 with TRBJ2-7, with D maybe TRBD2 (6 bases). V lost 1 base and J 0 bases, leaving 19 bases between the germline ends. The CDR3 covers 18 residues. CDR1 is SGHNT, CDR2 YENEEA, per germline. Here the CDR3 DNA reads TGTGCCAGCAGCTTAGGACCCCATGGAGCGGGCAGCTCCTACGAGCAGTACTTC. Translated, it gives CASSLGPHGAGSSYEQYF.

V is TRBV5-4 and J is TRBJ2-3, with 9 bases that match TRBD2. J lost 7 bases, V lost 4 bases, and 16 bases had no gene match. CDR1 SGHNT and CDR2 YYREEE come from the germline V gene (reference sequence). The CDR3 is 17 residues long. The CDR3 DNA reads TGTGCCAGCAGCCTGACTAGCGGAAGAGGGATTATTAATACGCAGTATTTT. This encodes CASSLTSGRGIINTQYF.

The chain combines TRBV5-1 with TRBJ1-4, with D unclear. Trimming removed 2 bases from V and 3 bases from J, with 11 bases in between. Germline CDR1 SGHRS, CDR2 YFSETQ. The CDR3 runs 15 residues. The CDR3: CASSFSLAPNEKLFF. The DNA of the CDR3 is TGCGCCAGCAGCTTTTCACTTGCCCCTAATGAAAAACTGTTTTTT.

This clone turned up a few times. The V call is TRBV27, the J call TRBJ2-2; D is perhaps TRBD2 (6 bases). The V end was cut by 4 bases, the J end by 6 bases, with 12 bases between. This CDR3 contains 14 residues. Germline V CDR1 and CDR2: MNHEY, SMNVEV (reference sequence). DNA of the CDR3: TGTGCCAGCAGTTGGACTACTAACGCCGGGGAGCTGTTTTTT. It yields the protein CASSWTTNAGELFF.

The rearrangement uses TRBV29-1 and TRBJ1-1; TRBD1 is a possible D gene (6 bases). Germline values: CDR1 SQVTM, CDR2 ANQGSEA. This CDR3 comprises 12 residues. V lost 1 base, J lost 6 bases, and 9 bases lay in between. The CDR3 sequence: CSVEGRGSEAFF. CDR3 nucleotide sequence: TGCAGCGTTGAAGGCAGGGGCTCTGAAGCTTTCTTT.

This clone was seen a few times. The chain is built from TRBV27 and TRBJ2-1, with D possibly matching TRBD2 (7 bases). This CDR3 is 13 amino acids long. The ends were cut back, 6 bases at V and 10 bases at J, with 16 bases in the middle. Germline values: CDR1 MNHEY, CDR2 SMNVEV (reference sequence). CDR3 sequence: CASSLKRGGEQFF. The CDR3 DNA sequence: TGTGCCAGCAGCCTAAAAAGGGGGGGGGAGCAGTTCTTC.

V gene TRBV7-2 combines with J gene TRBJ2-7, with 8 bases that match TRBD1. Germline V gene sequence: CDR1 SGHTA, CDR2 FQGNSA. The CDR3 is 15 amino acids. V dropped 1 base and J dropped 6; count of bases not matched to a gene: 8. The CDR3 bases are TGTGCCAGCAGCTTAGTAACTTCAGGGGGCAGCGAGCAGTACTTC. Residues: CASSLVTSGGSEQYF.

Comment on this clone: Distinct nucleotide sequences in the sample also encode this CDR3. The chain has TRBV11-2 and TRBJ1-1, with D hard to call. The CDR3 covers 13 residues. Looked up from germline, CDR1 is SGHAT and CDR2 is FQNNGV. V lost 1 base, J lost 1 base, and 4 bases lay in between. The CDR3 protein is CASSLGRNTEAFF. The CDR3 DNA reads TGTGCCAGCAGCTTAGGCAGGAACACTGAAGCTTTCTTT.

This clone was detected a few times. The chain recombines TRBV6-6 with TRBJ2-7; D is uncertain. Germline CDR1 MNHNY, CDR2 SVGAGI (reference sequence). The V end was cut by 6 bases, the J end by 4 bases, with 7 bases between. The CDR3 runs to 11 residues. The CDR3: CASSQTYEQYF. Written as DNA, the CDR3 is TGTGCCAGCAGCCAAACTTACGAGCAGTACTTC.

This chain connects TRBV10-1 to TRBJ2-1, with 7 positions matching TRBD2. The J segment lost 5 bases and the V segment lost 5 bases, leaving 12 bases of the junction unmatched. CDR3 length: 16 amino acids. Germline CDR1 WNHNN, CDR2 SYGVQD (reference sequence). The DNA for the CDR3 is TGCGCCAGCAGTCTAGCCTCCCGGGAGGAGGACAATGAGCAGTTCTTC. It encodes CASSLASREEDNEQFF.

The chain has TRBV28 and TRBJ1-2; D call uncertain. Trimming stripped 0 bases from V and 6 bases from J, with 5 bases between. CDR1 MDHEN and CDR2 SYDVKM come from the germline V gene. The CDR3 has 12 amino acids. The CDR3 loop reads CASSLWADGYTF. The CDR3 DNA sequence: TGTGCCAGCAGTTTATGGGCGGATGGCTACACCTTC.

CDR3 in DNA: TGTGCCAGCAGCTGGGAGGCGGGAGATTCCTACGAGCAGTACTTC. It specifies CASSWEAGDSYEQYF. The chain employs TRBV11-2 and TRBJ2-7, with 7 bases aligning to TRBD2. Germline V CDR1 and CDR2: SGHAT, FQNNGV. V lost 4 bases, J lost 1 base, and 7 bases stayed unmatched. CDR3 length: 15 amino acids.

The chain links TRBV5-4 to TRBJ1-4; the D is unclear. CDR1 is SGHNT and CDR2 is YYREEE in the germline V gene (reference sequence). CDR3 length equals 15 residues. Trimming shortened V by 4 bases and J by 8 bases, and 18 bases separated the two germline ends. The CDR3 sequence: CASSPTGGRDEKLFF. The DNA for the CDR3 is TGTGCCAGCAGCCCTACCGGCGGTAGAGACGAAAAACTGTTTTTT. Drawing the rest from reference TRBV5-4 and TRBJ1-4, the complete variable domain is ETGVTQSPTHLIKTRGQQVTLRCSSQSGHNTVSWYQQALGQGPQFIFQYYREEENGRGNFPPRFSGLQFPNYSSELNVNALELDDSALYLCASSPTGGRDEKLFFGSGTQLSVL.